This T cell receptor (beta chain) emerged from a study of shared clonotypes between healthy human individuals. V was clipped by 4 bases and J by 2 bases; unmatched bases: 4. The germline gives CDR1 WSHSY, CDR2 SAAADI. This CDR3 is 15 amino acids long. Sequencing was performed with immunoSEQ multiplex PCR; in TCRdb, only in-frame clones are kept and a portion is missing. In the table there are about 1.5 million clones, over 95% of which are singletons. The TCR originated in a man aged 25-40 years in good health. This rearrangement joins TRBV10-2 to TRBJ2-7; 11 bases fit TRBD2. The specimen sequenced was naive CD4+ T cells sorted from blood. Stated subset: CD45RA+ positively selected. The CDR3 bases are TGCGCCAGCAGTGGTGTTAGCGGGAGGGCCTACGAGCAGTACTTC. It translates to CASSGVSGRAYEQYF.